This TCR beta chain was documented in a study of T cells after yellow fever vaccination. For the study at large: Fractions with few cells were prepared using SMART-Seq v4 Ultra Low Input.

This CDR3 spans 18 amino acids. Germline CDR1 is GTSNPN and CDR2 is SVGIG (reference sequence). V shed 3 bases and J 6 bases; nucleotides not matched to a gene: 15. Study observations and caveats: Clones that expanded after primary vaccination mostly reappeared after the booster (around 96% CD4, roughly 90% CD8). The appearance of a small share of clonotypes in both CD4 and CD8 compartments was observed.

The authors made TCR cDNA by 5'RACE template switching, adding a universal primer site and UMIs. TCRdb fed the 5' RACE reads into MiXCR, producing one record per CDR3 protein. Here the sample spans roughly 250,000 distinct CDR3 sequences, over 10% being singletons. This clonotype was observed a handful of times. Its matching antigen is unknown. This receptor was obtained from a man younger than 40 who received the YFV17D yellow fever vaccine. The chain is built from TRBV30 and TRBJ2-1; 12 positions match TRBD2. This sample comprised CD4+ T cells sorted from PBMCs, obtained 45 days after the yellow fever booster vaccination. The CDR3 sequence: CAWSRDGISSGRANEQFF. CDR3 DNA: TGTGCCTGGAGCCGGGACGGTATTTCTAGCGGGAGGGCCAATGAGCAGTTCTTC.